This T cell receptor beta chain was obtained from a study of blood T cell repertoires in COVID-19. Study summary: Sources were T cells, B-cell-depleted T cells, or PBMCs; the material itself was cDNA or gDNA.

Repertoires were generated with immunoSEQ multiplex PCR, while TCRdb's copy carries only in-frame clones and drops some. The data contain approximately 440,000 clones, about nine tenths of them seen just once; the ten biggest clones take up roughly 0.7%. V lost 3 bases, J lost 0 bases, and 13 bases stayed unmatched. The CDR3 length is 20 residues. Per the germline V gene, CDR1 is MDHEN and CDR2 is SYDVKM. This receptor was taken from a woman between 18 and 29 years old who had recovered from COVID-19. Sequenced sample: PBMCs or T cells enriched from blood (not recorded which). The V gene is TRBV28, the J gene TRBJ2-1; 11 nucleotides match TRBD2. Here the CDR3 reads CASSFYWASGGRNSYNEQFF. CDR3 DNA: TGTGCCAGCAGTTTTTACTGGGCTAGCGGGGGGCGAAACTCCTACAATGAGCAGTTCTTC.